This passage covers 22 T cell receptor beta chains from one sample sequenced in a study of control samples from healthy donors and cancer patients. The table came from immunoSEQ multiplex PCR; TCRdb's copy has only in-frame clones and leaves some out. The sample yields 90,000 to 130,000 clones, around 89% seen once. What was sequenced was PBMCs. Source of these receptors: a woman aged 60-75 years with lung cancer.

V usage is TRBV19 and J usage is TRBJ1-5, with D possibly matching TRBD1 (6 bases). Trimming stripped 1 base from V and 4 bases from J, with 11 bases between. CDR3 length equals 15 residues. From germline, CDR1 is LNHDA and CDR2 SQIVND (reference sequence). The CDR3 is CASSIAQQGNQPQHF. The DNA of the CDR3 is TGTGCCAGTAGTATAGCGCAACAGGGAAATCAGCCCCAGCATTTT.

This rearrangement joins TRBV11-1 to TRBJ1-3; 8 bases line up with TRBD1. V was pared by 5 bases and J by 4 bases, with 4 bases of the junction left unmatched. Per the germline V gene, CDR1 is SGHAT and CDR2 is FQDESV (reference sequence). This CDR3 is built from 14 residues. The CDR3 coding sequence is TGTGCCAGCAGCACTTGGACAGGGGGAAACACCATATATTTT. It specifies CASSTWTGGNTIYF. The full variable domain, rest sourced from reference TRBV11-1 and TRBJ1-3, is EAEVAQSPRYKITEKSQAVAFWCDPISGHATLYWYRQILGQGPELLVQFQDESVVDDSQLPKDRFSAERLKGVDSTLKIQPAELGDSAMYLCASSTWTGGNTIYFGEGSWLTVV.

This chain links TRBV3-1 (or the pseudogene TRBV3-2) with TRBJ1-1, with D uncertain. The CDR3 length is 13 residues. Germline CDR1 reads LGHDT; CDR2 reads YNNKEL (reference sequence). V lost 4 bases to trimming and J lost 0 bases, with 6 bases between them. The CDR3 coding sequence is TGTGCCAGCAGCCCGGGCCTGAACACTGAAGCTTTCTTT. Encoded protein: CASSPGLNTEAFF.

In its sample, this clone was seen once. V gene TRBV6-1 combines with J gene TRBJ2-7, with 9 bases identical to TRBD1. CDR1 and CDR2 (germline): MNHNS, SASEGT. CDR3 length: 18 amino acids. The junction had 15 bases not matched to a gene; V was cut back by 3 bases and J by 3 bases. The CDR3 sequence: CASSDLLGDRVLNYEQYF. The CDR3 nucleotides are TGTGCCAGCAGTGACCTCCTGGGGGACAGGGTCCTAAACTACGAGCAGTACTTC.

The chain employs TRBV15 and TRBJ1-4; 8 bases match TRBD1. The V gene's germline CDR1 is LNHNV and CDR2 YYDKDF (reference sequence). The V gene end was trimmed by 5 bases and the J gene end by 2 bases; junction bases not matched to a gene: 4. The CDR3 has 15 residues. CDR3 region: CATSARTGTNEKLFF. The CDR3, as DNA: TGTGCCACCAGCGCCCGGACAGGGACTAATGAAAAACTGTTTTTT.

The chain employs TRBV6-5 and TRBJ1-5, with D possibly being TRBD1 (6 bases). Trimming took 6 bases from V and 2 from J, leaving 14 bases between them. Per germline, CDR1 MNHEY and CDR2 SVGAGI. This CDR3 has 15 residues. The chain's CDR3 is CASRSGQTGNQPQHF. The CDR3 nucleotides read TGTGCCAGCAGAAGTGGACAGACGGGCAATCAGCCCCAGCATTTT.

The chain is built from TRBV7-2 and TRBJ1-1, with no clear D. This CDR3 comprises 14 residues. The V gene lost 5 bases and the J gene lost 0 bases, with 10 bases spanning the gap. From germline, CDR1 is SGHTA and CDR2 FQGNSA. CDR3 DNA sequence: TGTGCCAGCAGCACTCAAAAGATGAACACTGAAGCTTTCTTT. Its protein is CASSTQKMNTEAFF.

The chain uses TRBV28 and TRBJ2-7; 9 bases line up with TRBD1. The CDR3 runs to 15 residues. Trimming removed 7 bases from V and 9 bases from J; junction bases left unmatched: 16. The germline V gene encodes CDR1 MDHEN and CDR2 SYDVKM. The DNA for the CDR3 is TGTGCCAGCATTCCGGGACAGGGTGTTCTAAACGGGCAGTACTTC. Translation: CASIPGQGVLNGQYF.

J is TRBJ1-1 and V is TRBV11-3, with 10 bases lining up with TRBD1. The CDR3 sequence is 15 residues long. CDR1 SGHNT and CDR2 YENEEA come from the germline V gene. V was clipped by 3 bases and J by 3 bases; unmatched bases: 4. In nucleotides, the CDR3 is TGTGCCAGCAGCTTCCGGGACAGGGGAGACACTGAAGCTTTCTTT. Protein: CASSFRDRGDTEAFF.

V and J are TRBV19 and TRBJ2-5; 7 positions agree with TRBD2. V shed 1 base, J shed 5 bases, and the junction held 1 base outside the gene matches. The CDR3 runs 13 residues. Germline CDR1 reads LNHDA; CDR2 reads SQIVND (reference sequence). DNA of the CDR3: TGTGCCAGTAGTATAGCACTAGCGGAGACCCAGTACTTC. Translation gives CASSIALAETQYF. Using reference TRBV19 and TRBJ2-5 for the parts outside the CDR3, the full variable domain is DGGITQSPKYLFRKEGQNVTLSCEQNLNHDAMYWYRQDPGQGLRLIYYSQIVNDFQKGDIAEGYSVSREKKESFPLTVTSAQKNPTAFYLCASSIALAETQYFGPGTRLLVL.

V gene TRBV3-1 (or the pseudogene TRBV3-2) combines with J gene TRBJ2-2; tentatively, D is TRBD1 or TRBD2 (5 bases each). This CDR3 is built from 13 residues. Per germline, CDR1 LGHDT and CDR2 YNNKEL (reference sequence). The V and J ends lost 3 bases and 5 bases respectively, with 7 bases between them. CDR3 sequence: CASSQRGTGELFF. As DNA, the CDR3 is TGTGCCAGCAGCCAGAGGGGTACCGGGGAGCTGTTTTTT.

The chain has TRBV4-1 and TRBJ1-1, with D unclear. Between the trimmed V and J ends, which lost 0 bases and 0 bases, there was a span of 5 bases. CDR1 MGHRA and CDR2 YSYEKL come from the germline V gene. The CDR3 runs 14 residues. The CDR3: CASSQDSVNTEAFF. CDR3 coding DNA: TGCGCCAGCAGCCAAGATTCAGTGAACACTGAAGCTTTCTTT.

The chain carries TRBV3-1 (or the pseudogene TRBV3-2) and TRBJ1-2, with D unclear. CDR1 is LGHDT, CDR2 YNNKEL, per germline (reference sequence). This CDR3 is built from 11 residues. The V and J ends lost 4 bases and 3 bases respectively, with 3 bases between them. CDR3 bases: TGTGCCAGCAGCCGGGACTATGGCTACACCTTC. Its protein is CASSRDYGYTF.

The rearrangement joins TRBV3-1 (or the pseudogene TRBV3-2) to TRBJ1-1, with D perhaps TRBD1 (6 bases). Germline V gene data show CDR1 as LGHDT and CDR2 as YNNKEL (reference sequence). V was pared by 0 bases and J by 4 bases, with 12 bases between. The CDR3 loop spans 15 amino acids. CDR3 in DNA: TGTGCCAGCAGCCAAGAAGGGGGGATTGGCACTGAAGCTTTCTTT. This encodes CASSQEGGIGTEAFF.

This clone was recorded a few times. CDR3 coding DNA: TGTGCCAGCAGCTTGGACAGGTACACTGAAGCTTTCTTT. Encoded protein: CASSLDRYTEAFF. The J gene is TRBJ1-1, the V gene TRBV12-3 or TRBV12-4; 7 nucleotides match TRBD1. This CDR3 is 13 amino acids long. J lost 3 bases, V lost 6 bases, and 4 bases had no gene match.

J is TRBJ1-2 and V is TRBV7-2; D not certain. The CDR3 length is 13 residues. The germline gives CDR1 SGHTA, CDR2 FQGNSA. V lost 1 base, J lost 6 bases, and 9 bases lay in between. The CDR3: CASSLVSGDGYTF. The CDR3 region has the DNA TGTGCCAGCAGCTTAGTTTCTGGGGATGGCTACACCTTC.

The chain links TRBV29-1 to TRBJ1-1; TRBD1 aligns across 8 bases. Trimming cost V 7 bases and J 3 bases; bases outside gene matches: 10. CDR1 is SQVTM and CDR2 is ANQGSEA in the germline V gene. The length of the CDR3 is 14 residues. CDR3 DNA: TGCAGCGGCCACGACAGGGGAGCTGACACTGAAGCTTTCTTT. Protein: CSGHDRGADTEAFF.

This sequence joins TRBV9 and TRBJ2-1; 9 nucleotides agree with TRBD2. The CDR3 sequence is 15 residues long. The V and J ends lost 2 bases and 4 bases, in that order; junction bases with no gene match: 4. The germline V gene encodes CDR1 SGDLS and CDR2 YYNGEE. The CDR3 bases are TGTGCCAGCAGCGTGACTAGCGGTTTTTACAATGAGCAGTTCTTC. This encodes CASSVTSGFYNEQFF. The variable domain in full, completed from reference TRBV9 and TRBJ2-1, reads DSGVTQTPKHLITATGQRVTLRCSPRSGDLSVYWYQQSLDQGLQFLIQYYNGEERAKGNILERFSAQQFPDLHSELNLSSLELGDSALYFCASSVTSGFYNEQFFGPGTRLTVL.

The rearrangement links TRBV7-2 to TRBJ2-3, with 9 bases identical to TRBD1. In germline, CDR1 is SGHTA, CDR2 FQGNSA. The CDR3 covers 16 residues. V gave up 0 bases and J gave up 5 bases; unmatched junction bases: 6. Here the CDR3 reads CASSLAQGQGGDTQYF. The CDR3 nucleotides read TGTGCCAGCAGCTTAGCGCAGGGACAGGGTGGAGATACGCAGTATTTT.

The rearrangement joins TRBV4-1 to TRBJ1-4, with D unresolved. Germline CDR1 MGHRA, CDR2 YSYEKL. The CDR3 is 16 residues long. Trimming cost V 0 bases and J 0 bases, with 8 bases left between them. The CDR3 bases are TGCGCCAGCAGCCAAGATTTCTATTCAACTAATGAAAAACTGTTTTTT. It translates to CASSQDFYSTNEKLFF.

This rearrangement joins TRBV9 to TRBJ1-1; possible D gene TRBD1, 5 bases. CDR1 is SGDLS, CDR2 YYNGEE, per germline. This CDR3 spans 16 amino acids. V lost 4 bases and J 4 bases, leaving 20 bases between the germline ends. For the CDR3, the DNA is TGTGCCAGCAGCAAGTCCGGGGGGGTAGGATTCACTGAAGCTTTCTTT. This sequence encodes CASSKSGGVGFTEAFF.

The chain carries TRBV2 and TRBJ1-5, with D uncertain. This CDR3 has 15 residues. Germline V lookup: CDR1 SNHLY, CDR2 FYNNEI. V shed 1 base and J shed 2 bases, with 9 bases lying between them. CDR3 nucleotides: TGTGCCAGCAGTGAAGGGGCATACGGCAATCAGCCCCAGCATTTT. Its translation: CASSEGAYGNQPQHF.